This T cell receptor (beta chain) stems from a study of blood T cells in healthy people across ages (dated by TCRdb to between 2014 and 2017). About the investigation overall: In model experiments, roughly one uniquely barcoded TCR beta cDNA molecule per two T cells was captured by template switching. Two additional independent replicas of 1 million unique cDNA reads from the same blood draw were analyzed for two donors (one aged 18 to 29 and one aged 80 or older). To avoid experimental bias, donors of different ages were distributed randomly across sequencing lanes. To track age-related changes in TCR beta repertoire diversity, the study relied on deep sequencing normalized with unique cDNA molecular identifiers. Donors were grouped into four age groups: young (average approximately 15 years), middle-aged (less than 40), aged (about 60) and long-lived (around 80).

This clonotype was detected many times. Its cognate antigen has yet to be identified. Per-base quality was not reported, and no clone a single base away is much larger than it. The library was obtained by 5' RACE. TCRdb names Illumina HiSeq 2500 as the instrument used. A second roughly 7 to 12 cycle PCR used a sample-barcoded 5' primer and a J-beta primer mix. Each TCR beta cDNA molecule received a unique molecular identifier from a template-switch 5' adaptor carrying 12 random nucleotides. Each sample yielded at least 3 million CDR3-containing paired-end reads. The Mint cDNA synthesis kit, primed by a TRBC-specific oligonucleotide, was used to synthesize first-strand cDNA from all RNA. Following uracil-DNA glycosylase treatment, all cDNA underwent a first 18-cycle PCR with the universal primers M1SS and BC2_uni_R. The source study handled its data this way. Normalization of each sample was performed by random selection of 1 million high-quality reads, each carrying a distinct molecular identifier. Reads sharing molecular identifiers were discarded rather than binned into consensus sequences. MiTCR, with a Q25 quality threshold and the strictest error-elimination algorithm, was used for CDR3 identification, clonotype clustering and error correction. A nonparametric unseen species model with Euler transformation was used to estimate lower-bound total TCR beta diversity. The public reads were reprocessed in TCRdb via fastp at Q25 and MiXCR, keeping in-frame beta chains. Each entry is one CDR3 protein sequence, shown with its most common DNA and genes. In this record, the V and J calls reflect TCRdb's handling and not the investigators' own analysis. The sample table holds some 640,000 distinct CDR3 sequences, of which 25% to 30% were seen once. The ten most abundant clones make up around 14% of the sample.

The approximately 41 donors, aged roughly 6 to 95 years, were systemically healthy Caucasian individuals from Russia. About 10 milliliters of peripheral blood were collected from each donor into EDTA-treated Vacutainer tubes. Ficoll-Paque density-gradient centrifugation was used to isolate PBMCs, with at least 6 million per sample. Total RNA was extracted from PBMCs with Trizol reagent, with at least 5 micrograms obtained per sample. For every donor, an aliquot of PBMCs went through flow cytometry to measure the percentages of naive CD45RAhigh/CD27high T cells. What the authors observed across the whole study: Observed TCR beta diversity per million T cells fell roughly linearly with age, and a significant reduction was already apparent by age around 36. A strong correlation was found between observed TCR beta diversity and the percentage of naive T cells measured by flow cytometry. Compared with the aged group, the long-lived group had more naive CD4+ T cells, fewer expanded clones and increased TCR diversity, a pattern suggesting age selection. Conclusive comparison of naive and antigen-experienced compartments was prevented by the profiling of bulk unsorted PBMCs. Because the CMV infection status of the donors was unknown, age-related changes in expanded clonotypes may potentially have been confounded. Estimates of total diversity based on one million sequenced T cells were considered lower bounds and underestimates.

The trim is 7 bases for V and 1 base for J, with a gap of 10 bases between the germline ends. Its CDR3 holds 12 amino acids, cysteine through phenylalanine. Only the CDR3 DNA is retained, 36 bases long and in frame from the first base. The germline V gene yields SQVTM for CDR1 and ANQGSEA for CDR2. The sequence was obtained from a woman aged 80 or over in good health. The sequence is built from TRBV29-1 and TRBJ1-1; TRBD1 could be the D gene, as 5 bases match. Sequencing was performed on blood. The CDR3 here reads CSAGTGNTEAFF. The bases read TGCAGCGCTGGGACGGGGAACACTGAAGCTTTCTTT. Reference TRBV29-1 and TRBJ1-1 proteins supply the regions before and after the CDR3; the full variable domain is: SAVISQKPSRDICQRGTSLTIQCQVDSQVTMMFWYRQQPGQSLTLIATANQGSEATYESGFVIDKFPISRPNLTFSTLTVSNMSPEDSSIYLCSAGTGNTEAFFGQGTRLTVV.